A selection of T cell receptor beta chains follows, all from one sample in a study of blood T cell repertoires in COVID-19. Clones were read by immunoSEQ multiplex PCR, and TCRdb kept only the in-frame ones, dropping some. This sample has under 250,000 clones, with 85% found just once. The sample consisted of PBMCs or T cells enriched from blood (not recorded which). The receptors come from a woman aged 50 to 60 with acute COVID-19. CDR3s include the opening cysteine and the closing phenylalanine or tryptophan. The D gene is left open where the match is weak. The size field is filled for only some rows; it gives once, few, many or a size class.

cdr3_aa cdr3_nt j_call clone_size v_call d_call
CASQEGAYEQYF TGCGCCAGCCAGGAAGGGGCCTACGAGCAGTACTTC TRBJ2-7 . TRBV5-1 .
CASSPPSGGLNTGELFF TGTGCCAGCAGTCCCCCCTCCGGGGGGCTGAACACCGGGGAGCTGTTTTTT TRBJ2-2 . TRBV7-2 .
CASSNRAYNEQFF TGTGCCAGTAGTAATCGGGCCTACAATGAGCAGTTCTTC TRBJ2-1 . TRBV19 .
CASSYSQGTLNTEAFF TGTGCCAGCAGTTATAGCCAGGGCACTCTGAACACTGAAGCTTTCTTT TRBJ1-1 once TRBV6-2/TRBV6-3 .
CASSLGGGYNSPLHF TGTGCCAGCAGCTTAGGCGGGGGGTATAATTCACCCCTCCACTTT TRBJ1-6 . TRBV7-2 .
CASSPGTGGQPQHF TGTGCCAGCAGCCCCGGGACAGGGGGTCAGCCCCAGCATTTT TRBJ1-5 . TRBV3-1/TRBV3-2 TRBD1
CASSGPGNTEAFF TGTGCCAGCAGTGGTCCAGGGAACACTGAAGCTTTCTTT TRBJ1-1 . TRBV2 .
CASSLQGAWDTEAFF TGTGCCAGCAGTTTACAGGGGGCTTGGGACACTGAAGCTTTCTTT TRBJ1-1 . TRBV28 TRBD1
CASSHAGTEAFF TGTGCCAGCAGCCATGCGGGCACTGAAGCTTTCTTT TRBJ1-1 once TRBV5-4 .
CASSLGGQLDYTF TGTGCCAGCAGCTTAGGGGGACAGTTAGACTACACCTTC TRBJ1-2 few TRBV7-8 TRBD1
CASSFSGGPSNIQYF TGTGCCAGCAGCTTTAGCGGGGGCCCCTCAAACATTCAGTACTTC TRBJ2-4 few TRBV7-9 TRBD2
CASSLTGKETQYF TGTGCCAGCAGCTTAACGGGGAAAGAGACCCAGTACTTC TRBJ2-5 . TRBV7-9 .
CASSGPGNYNSPLHF TGTGCCAGTAGTGGTCCCGGGAACTATAATTCACCCCTCCACTTT TRBJ1-6 once TRBV19 .
CAISENRGQGVQETQYF TGTGCCATCAGTGAAAATAGGGGACAGGGGGTACAAGAGACCCAGTACTTC TRBJ2-5 . TRBV10-3 TRBD1
CASSLHRAYEQYF TGTGCCAGCAGTTTGCACAGGGCCTACGAGCAGTACTTC TRBJ2-7 . TRBV12-3/TRBV12-4 .
CAKGGDFSGELFF TGTGCGAAAGGAGGGGACTTCAGCGGGGAGCTGTTTTTT TRBJ2-2 . TRBV30 .
CASSVVGATNNEQFF TGTGCCAGCAGCGTAGTGGGGGCGACTAACAATGAGCAGTTCTTC TRBJ2-1 . TRBV9 .
CASSEMLSQGLYEQYF TGTGCCAGCAGTGAAATGTTGTCGCAGGGCCTCTACGAGCAGTACTTC TRBJ2-7 . TRBV6-1 .
CAWSTGGFNQPQHF TGTGCCTGGAGTACAGGGGGCTTCAATCAGCCCCAGCATTTT TRBJ1-5 . TRBV30 TRBD1
CAWSVMSGGAQETQYF TGTGCCTGGAGTGTAATGAGCGGGGGGGCCCAAGAGACCCAGTACTTC TRBJ2-5 . TRBV30 TRBD2
CASGSTGHPYEQYF TGTGCTAGTGGTTCAACGGGACACCCCTACGAGCAGTACTTC TRBJ2-7 . TRBV12-5 .
CASTPGTGTYEQYF TGCGCCAGCACTCCCGGGACAGGGACCTACGAGCAGTACTTC TRBJ2-7 once TRBV10-2 TRBD1
CASSLRGRNSPLHF TGTGCCAGCAGCTTAAGGGGCAGAAATTCACCCCTCCACTTT TRBJ1-6 once TRBV7-3 .
CASSLAGGKQGNQPQHF TGTGCCAGCAGCTTAGCGGGGGGGAAACAGGGCAATCAGCCCCAGCATTTT TRBJ1-5 . TRBV7-9 .
CASSLAGGSSNQPQHF TGTGCCAGCAGCTTGGCCGGGGGTTCGAGCAATCAGCCCCAGCATTTT TRBJ1-5 . TRBV5-6 .
CASSPGLLANTGELFF TGTGCCAGCAGCCCAGGACTGCTCGCGAACACCGGGGAGCTGTTTTTT TRBJ2-2 . TRBV7-8 .
CAGLPGTGGSRALHF TGTGCCGGACTTCCGGGGACAGGGGGCTCTAGGGCCCTCCACTTT TRBJ1-6 . TRBV2 TRBD1
CAWSLGGGGTEAFF TGTGCCTGGAGTTTAGGGGGTGGGGGCACTGAAGCTTTCTTT TRBJ1-1 . TRBV30 .
CASSRQRRGRAQETQYF TGTGCCAGCAGCCGCCAGCGGAGGGGGCGAGCACAAGAGACCCAGTACTTC TRBJ2-5 few TRBV14 .
CASSWDNSNQPQHF TGTGCCAGCAGCTGGGACAATAGCAATCAGCCCCAGCATTTT TRBJ1-5 . TRBV5-5 .
CASSPGVGGYTF TGTGCCAGCAGCCCAGGGGTGGGGGGCTACACCTTC TRBJ1-2 . TRBV12-3/TRBV12-4 .
CASSQRGGRNEQYF TGTGCCAGCAGCCAGCGGGGAGGGAGGAACGAGCAGTACTTC TRBJ2-7 . TRBV3-1/TRBV3-2 TRBD2
CASSLRGGAGTGELFF TGTGCCAGCAGCCTGAGGGGGGGGGCTGGCACCGGGGAGCTGTTTTTT TRBJ2-2 . TRBV3-1/TRBV3-2 .
CASSIRDRVTGELFF TGTGCCAGCAGCATCCGGGACAGGGTAACCGGGGAGCTGTTTTTT TRBJ2-2 once TRBV5-8 TRBD1
CSASLAGVTYEQYF TGCAGTGCTAGTCTGGCGGGGGTGACCTACGAGCAGTACTTC TRBJ2-7 . TRBV20-1 TRBD2
CASSEAWGTGYF TGTGCCAGCAGTGAAGCGTGGGGGACAGGGTACTTC TRBJ2-7 . TRBV2 TRBD1
CASSLSGGQNNEQFF TGTGCCAGCTCTCTTAGCGGGGGCCAAAACAATGAGCAGTTCTTC TRBJ2-1 . TRBV18 TRBD2
CASSQERGGANVLTF TGTGCCAGCAGCCAAGAAAGGGGTGGGGCCAACGTCCTGACTTTC TRBJ2-6 . TRBV14 .
CASSPSGPGTVGQETQYF TGTGCCAGCAGCCCTAGTGGGCCCGGGACAGTGGGACAAGAGACCCAGTACTTC TRBJ2-5 . TRBV7-2 TRBD1
CAWSVYTGNTEAFF TGTGCCTGGAGTGTATATACGGGGAACACTGAAGCTTTCTTT TRBJ1-1 many TRBV30 .
CASLGFARGSDGYTF TGTGCCAGCCTAGGCTTTGCCAGGGGATCGGATGGCTACACCTTC TRBJ1-2 . TRBV7-2 .
CASSPGTEFNQPQHF TGTGCCAGCAGTCCCGGGACAGAATTTAATCAGCCCCAGCATTTT TRBJ1-5 . TRBV27 TRBD1
CASRPQDRAGEQFF TGTGCCAGCAGACCCCAGGACAGGGCTGGGGAGCAGTTCTTC TRBJ2-1 . TRBV13 TRBD1
CASSRDRGLSSSPLHF TGCGCCAGCAGCCGGGACAGGGGGCTTTCGAGTTCACCCCTCCACTTT TRBJ1-6 . TRBV5-1 TRBD1
CASSLGGKVARNEQFF TGCGCCAGCAGCTTGGGCGGAAAGGTGGCTCGCAATGAGCAGTTCTTC TRBJ2-1 . TRBV5-1 .
CASSKRQSTNYGYTF TGTGCCAGCAGCAAAAGACAGAGCACTAACTATGGCTACACCTTC TRBJ1-2 . TRBV5-8 .
CASSLGGDYGYTF TGTGCCAGCAGCCTTGGAGGGGACTATGGCTACACCTTC TRBJ1-2 . TRBV11-2 .
CASSSTVYQETQYF TGTGCCAGCAGCTCGACAGTTTACCAAGAGACCCAGTACTTC TRBJ2-5 . TRBV7-9 .